These 15 T cell receptor beta chains originate from one sample sequenced in a study of T cells in Graves' hyperthyroidism and ophthalmopathy. The investigators amplified TCR beta CDR3 regions from RNA transcripts. Primed by the HTBI set, a first-round RT-PCR was run on the TCR CDR3. TCRdb re-analysed the multiplex PCR reads in MiXCR, keeping a single row per CDR3 protein. The profile covers around 660,000 distinct CDR3 sequences, with approximately 42% appearing a single time and less than 9.5% taken by the ten largest. Sequenced input: peripheral blood or thyroid tissue (not recorded which). The source is an adult man with Graves' disease, either hyperthyroidism or ophthalmopathy (not recorded which).

On this clonotype itself: At one of its ends the junction is not consistent with the germline gene, which may arise from a read error. The chain is built from TRBV10-2 and TRBJ1-6, with 7 bases aligning to TRBD1. From germline, CDR1 is WSHSY and CDR2 SAAADI. The CDR3 is made up of 15 amino acids. The CDR3 DNA sequence: TGTGCCAGCAAAGCCGACAGGGCCGATAATTCACCCCTCCACTTT. Protein sequence: CASKADRADNSPLHF.

This clonotype was seen a handful of times. This chain connects TRBV7-2 to TRBJ1-4; 7 bases match TRBD1. The junction had 14 bases not matched to a gene; V was cut back by 5 bases and J by 8 bases. This CDR3 is built from 16 residues. Per germline, CDR1 SGHTA and CDR2 FQGNSA. This chain's CDR3 is CASSRGQPQVLEKLFF. The CDR3 DNA sequence: TGTGCCAGCAGCCGGGGACAGCCCCAAGTCCTAGAAAAACTGTTTTTT.

This clonotype was seen more than once but under ten times. The chain has TRBV2 and TRBJ1-2; tentative D call: TRBD1 (5 bases). Germline values: CDR1 SNHLY, CDR2 FYNNEI. This CDR3 has 15 residues. The ends were cut back, 6 bases at V and 5 bases at J, with 19 bases in the middle. DNA for the CDR3: TGTGCCAGCAGGGCGTTCACAGGTTCCCCTTATGGCTACACCTTC. Encoded protein: CASRAFTGSPYGYTF.

The rearrangement uses TRBV5-1 and TRBJ2-2; TRBD1 matches 8 bases. Germline V lookup: CDR1 SGHRS, CDR2 YFSETQ. This CDR3 spans 15 amino acids. V lost 3 bases to trimming and J lost 5 bases; unmatched junction nucleotides: 6. The chain's CDR3 is CASSWGTGGTGELFF. In nucleotides, the CDR3 is TGCGCCAGCAGCTGGGGGACAGGAGGGACCGGGGAGCTGTTTTTT.

Only one count was recorded for this clonotype. The V and J genes are TRBV7-8 and TRBJ2-5; 8 nucleotides agree with TRBD1. Gene TRBJ2-7 matches the end of the DNA better, so the J call may be wrong. The germline V gene encodes CDR1 SGHVS and CDR2 FQNEAQ. The CDR3 sequence is 17 residues long. In nucleotides, the CDR3 is TGTGCCAGCAGCTTAGCCGGGACAGGCCTCGGAGGCTACGAGCAGTACTTC. It is translated as CASSLAGTGLGGYEQYF.

The chain combines TRBV4-1 with TRBJ1-1; D is ambiguous. Germline CDR1 reads MGHRA; CDR2 reads YSYEKL. The CDR3 is 14 residues long. Between the trimmed V and J ends, which lost 1 base and 4 bases, there was a span of 10 bases. CDR3 protein: CASSQVVGGTEAFF. The CDR3 nucleotides read TGCGCCAGCAGCCAAGTTGTGGGAGGCACTGAAGCTTTCTTT.

This clonotype was seen only a few times. This sequence joins TRBV20-1 and TRBJ1-2; tentative D call: TRBD1 (6 bases). This CDR3 has 14 amino acids. The germline CDR1 and CDR2 sequences are DFQATT and SNEGSKA (reference sequence). Trimming stripped 3 bases from V and 4 bases from J, with 15 bases between. CDR3 sequence reads: CSASGGASSYGYTF. CDR3 nucleotides: TGCAGTGCTAGTGGGGGGGCCTCTTCCTATGGCTACACCTTC.

The gene calls are TRBV7-6 and TRBJ1-1, with TRBD1 as a possible D gene (5 bases). The CDR3 totals 16 residues. CDR1 is SGHVS and CDR2 is FNYEAQ in the germline V gene. V was trimmed by 5 bases and J by 6 bases, leaving 22 bases between them. The CDR3 DNA is TGTGCCAGCAGCATATGGGACGGCCCGGGGGTTTCTGAAGCTTTCTTT. Its translation: CASSIWDGPGVSEAFF.

The table lists this clonotype with a few counts. The chain links TRBV7-9 to TRBJ1-1, with D possibly being TRBD1 (5 bases). The CDR3 has 16 residues. Germline CDR1 is SEHNR and CDR2 is FQNEAQ (reference sequence). Trimming stripped 5 bases from V and 3 bases from J, with 19 bases between. The CDR3 nucleotides read TGTGCCAGCAGCCCAAACGGGGGGACTGGGGACACTGAAGCTTTCTTT. Its protein product is CASSPNGGTGDTEAFF.

This clonotype was picked up a small number of times. The chain uses TRBV6-1 and TRBJ2-5; 9 nucleotides match TRBD1. Germline CDR1 is MNHNS and CDR2 is SASEGT. V was clipped by 7 bases and J by 2 bases; unmatched bases: 5. This CDR3 comprises 14 residues. The CDR3 sequence: CASNGQGRQETQYF. The CDR3 DNA follows: TGTGCCAGCAACGGACAGGGGCGGCAAGAGACCCAGTACTTC.

This clonotype has a count of ten or more. CDR3 amino acids: CASSLTGASSYEQYF. The CDR3 DNA sequence: TGTGCCAGCAGCCTGACAGGGGCTAGCTCCTACGAGCAGTACTTC. This chain links TRBV7-6 with TRBJ2-7; TRBD1 aligns across 8 bases. The CDR3 totals 15 residues. From germline, CDR1 is SGHVS and CDR2 FNYEAQ. Unmatched junction bases numbered 6, after V lost 5 bases and J lost 0 bases.

The chain uses TRBV12-3 or TRBV12-4 and TRBJ1-1; D is perhaps TRBD1 (5 bases). This CDR3 spans 15 amino acids. Between the trimmed V and J ends, which lost 3 bases and 3 bases, there was a span of 14 bases. This CDR3 is CASSLGFTGDTEAFF. The CDR3 DNA reads TGTGCCAGCAGTTTGGGCTTCACGGGGGACACTGAAGCTTTCTTT.

The genes are TRBV2 and TRBJ1-1, with 8 bases aligning to TRBD1. After removal of 1 base from V and 12 bases from J, the junction contained 13 bases not matched to a gene. Germline CDR1 SNHLY, CDR2 FYNNEI. The CDR3 has 15 residues. CDR3 DNA sequence: TGTGCCAGCAGTGAAGACTCGGGACAGGAGACTGCGACTTTCTTT. This translates into CASSEDSGQETATFF. Looking up the rest from reference TRBV2 and TRBJ1-1 gives the full variable domain: EPEVTQTPSHQVTQMGQEVILRCVPISNHLYFYWYRQILGQKVEFLVSFYNNEISEKSEIFDDQFSVERPDGSNFTLKIRSTKLEDSAMYFCASSEDSGQETATFFGQGTRLTVV.

This clonotype has a count of ten or more. The genes are TRBV2 and TRBJ1-6; the D gene is possibly TRBD1 (5 bases). The CDR3 contains 14 residues. V lost 2 bases to trimming and J lost 7 bases, with 9 bases between them. Germline CDR1 SNHLY, CDR2 FYNNEI. The CDR3 here is CASSELQANSPLHF. CDR3 nucleotides: TGTGCCAGCAGTGAATTACAGGCGAATTCACCCCTCCACTTT. Filled out from reference TRBV2 and TRBJ1-6, the complete variable domain reads EPEVTQTPSHQVTQMGQEVILRCVPISNHLYFYWYRQILGQKVEFLVSFYNNEISEKSEIFDDQFSVERPDGSNFTLKIRSTKLEDSAMYFCASSELQANSPLHFGNGTRLTVT.

The chain uses TRBV7-9 and TRBJ1-3; TRBD1 agrees at 7 bases. Germline values: CDR1 SEHNR, CDR2 FQNEAQ (reference sequence). Losses at the gene ends were 5 bases for V and 3 bases for J; bases not matched to a gene: 4. The CDR3 is 14 amino acids. The CDR3 nucleotides are TGTGCCAGCAGCGCCGGGACAGATGGAAACACCATATATTTT. This sequence encodes CASSAGTDGNTIYF.